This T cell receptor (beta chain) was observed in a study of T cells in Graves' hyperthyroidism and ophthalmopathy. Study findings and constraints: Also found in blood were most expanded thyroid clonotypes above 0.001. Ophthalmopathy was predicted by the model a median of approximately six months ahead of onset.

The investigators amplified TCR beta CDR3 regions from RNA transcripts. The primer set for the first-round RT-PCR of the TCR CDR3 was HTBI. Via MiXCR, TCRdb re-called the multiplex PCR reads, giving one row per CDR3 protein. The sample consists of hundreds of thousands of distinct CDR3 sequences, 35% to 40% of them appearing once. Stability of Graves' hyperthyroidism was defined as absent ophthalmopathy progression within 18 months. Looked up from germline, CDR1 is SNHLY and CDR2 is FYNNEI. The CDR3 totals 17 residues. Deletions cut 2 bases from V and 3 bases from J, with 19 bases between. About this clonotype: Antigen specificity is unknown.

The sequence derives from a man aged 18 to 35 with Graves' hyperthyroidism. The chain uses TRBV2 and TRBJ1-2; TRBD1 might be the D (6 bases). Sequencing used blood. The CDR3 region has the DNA TGTGCCAGCAGTGAACGAACAGGGACGCGTAACTACTATGGCTACACCTTC. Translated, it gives CASSERTGTRNYYGYTF. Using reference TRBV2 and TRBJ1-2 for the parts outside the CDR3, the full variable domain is EPEVTQTPSHQVTQMGQEVILRCVPISNHLYFYWYRQILGQKVEFLVSFYNNEISEKSEIFDDQFSVERPDGSNFTLKIRSTKLEDSAMYFCASSERTGTRNYYGYTFGSGTRLTVV.